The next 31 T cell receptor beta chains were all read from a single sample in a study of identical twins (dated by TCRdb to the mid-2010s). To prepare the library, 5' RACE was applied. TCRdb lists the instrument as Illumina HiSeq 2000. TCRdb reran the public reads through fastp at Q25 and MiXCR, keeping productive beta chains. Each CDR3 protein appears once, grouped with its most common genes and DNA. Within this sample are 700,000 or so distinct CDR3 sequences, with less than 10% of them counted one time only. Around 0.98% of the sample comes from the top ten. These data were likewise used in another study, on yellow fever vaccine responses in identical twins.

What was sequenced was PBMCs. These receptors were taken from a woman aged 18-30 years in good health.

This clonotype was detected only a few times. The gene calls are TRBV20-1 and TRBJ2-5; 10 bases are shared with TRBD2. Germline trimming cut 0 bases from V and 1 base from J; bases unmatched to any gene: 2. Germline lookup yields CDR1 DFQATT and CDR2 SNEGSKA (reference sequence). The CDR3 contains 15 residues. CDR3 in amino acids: CSARDSGGPQETQYF. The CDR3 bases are TGCAGTGCTAGAGATAGCGGGGGGCCCCAAGAGACCCAGTACTTC.

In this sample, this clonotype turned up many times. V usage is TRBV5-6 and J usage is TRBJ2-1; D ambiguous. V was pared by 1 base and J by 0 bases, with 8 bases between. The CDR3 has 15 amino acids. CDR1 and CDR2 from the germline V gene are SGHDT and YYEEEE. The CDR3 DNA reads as TGTGCCAGCAGCTTGTGGTCAGGCTCCTACAATGAGCAGTTCTTC. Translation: CASSLWSGSYNEQFF.

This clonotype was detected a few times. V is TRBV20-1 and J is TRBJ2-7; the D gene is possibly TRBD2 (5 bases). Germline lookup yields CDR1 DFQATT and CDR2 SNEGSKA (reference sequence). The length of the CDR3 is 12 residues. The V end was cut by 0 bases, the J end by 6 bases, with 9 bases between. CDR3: CSARDEGVEQYF. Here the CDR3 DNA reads TGCAGTGCTAGAGACGAGGGAGTCGAGCAGTACTTC.

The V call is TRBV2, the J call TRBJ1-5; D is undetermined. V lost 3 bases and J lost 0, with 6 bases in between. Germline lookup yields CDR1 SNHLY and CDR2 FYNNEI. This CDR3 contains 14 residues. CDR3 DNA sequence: TGTGCCAGCAGTGATACTAATAGCAATCAGCCCCAGCATTTT. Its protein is CASSDTNSNQPQHF.

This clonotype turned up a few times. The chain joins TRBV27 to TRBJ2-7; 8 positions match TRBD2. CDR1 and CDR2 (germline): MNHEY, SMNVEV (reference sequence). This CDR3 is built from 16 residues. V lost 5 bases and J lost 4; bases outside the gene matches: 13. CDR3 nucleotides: TGTGCCAGCAGTGGGGCGGGAGGTGGATATGGGTACGAGCAGTACTTC. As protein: CASSGAGGGYGYEQYF.

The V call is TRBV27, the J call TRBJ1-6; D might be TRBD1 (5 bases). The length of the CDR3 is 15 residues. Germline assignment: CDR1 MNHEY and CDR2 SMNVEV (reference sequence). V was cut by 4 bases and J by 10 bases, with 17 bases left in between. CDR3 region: CASSYTGLTGSPLHF. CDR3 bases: TGTGCCAGCAGTTACACAGGACTTACGGGATCACCCCTCCACTTT.

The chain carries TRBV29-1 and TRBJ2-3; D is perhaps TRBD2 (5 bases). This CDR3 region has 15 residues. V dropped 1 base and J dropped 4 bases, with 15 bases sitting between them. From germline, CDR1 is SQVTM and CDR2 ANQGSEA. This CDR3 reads CSVEGETYMADTQYF. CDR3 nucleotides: TGCAGCGTTGAAGGGGAGACTTACATGGCAGATACGCAGTATTTT.

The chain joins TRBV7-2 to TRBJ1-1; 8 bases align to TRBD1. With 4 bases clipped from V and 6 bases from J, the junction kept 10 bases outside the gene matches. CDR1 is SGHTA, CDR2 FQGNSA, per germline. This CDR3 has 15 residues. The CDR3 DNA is TGTGCCAGCAGCTCGACAGGGGCAGTGGGCGCTGAAGCTTTCTTT. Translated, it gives CASSSTGAVGAEAFF.

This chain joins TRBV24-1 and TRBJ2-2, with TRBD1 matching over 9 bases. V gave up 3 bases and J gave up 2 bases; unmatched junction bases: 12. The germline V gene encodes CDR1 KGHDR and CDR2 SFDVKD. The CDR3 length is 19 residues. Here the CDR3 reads CATSDPGQGTGFNTGELFF. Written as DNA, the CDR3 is TGTGCCACCAGTGATCCGGGACAGGGAACGGGCTTCAACACCGGGGAGCTGTTTTTT.

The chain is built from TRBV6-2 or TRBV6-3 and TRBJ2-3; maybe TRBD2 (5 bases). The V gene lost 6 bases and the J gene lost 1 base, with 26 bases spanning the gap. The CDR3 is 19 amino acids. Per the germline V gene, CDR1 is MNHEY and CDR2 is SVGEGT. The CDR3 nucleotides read TGTGCCAGCAGCGACCCGAGCGGCGCAACTTACCGGGGCACAGATACGCAGTATTTT. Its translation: CASSDPSGATYRGTDTQYF.

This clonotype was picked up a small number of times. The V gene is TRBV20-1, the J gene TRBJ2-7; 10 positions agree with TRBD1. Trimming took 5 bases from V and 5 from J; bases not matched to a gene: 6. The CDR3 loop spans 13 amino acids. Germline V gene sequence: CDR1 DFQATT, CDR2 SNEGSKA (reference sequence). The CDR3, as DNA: TGCAGTGCTGGAGGACAGGGGGGCGACGAGCAGTACTTC. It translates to CSAGGQGGDEQYF.

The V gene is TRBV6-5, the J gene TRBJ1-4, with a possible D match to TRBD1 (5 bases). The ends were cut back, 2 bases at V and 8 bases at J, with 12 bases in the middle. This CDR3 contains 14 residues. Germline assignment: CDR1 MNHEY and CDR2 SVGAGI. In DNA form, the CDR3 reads TGTGCCAGCAGTTACAGCCAGGGTGGGGAAAAACTGTTTTTT. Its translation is CASSYSQGGEKLFF.

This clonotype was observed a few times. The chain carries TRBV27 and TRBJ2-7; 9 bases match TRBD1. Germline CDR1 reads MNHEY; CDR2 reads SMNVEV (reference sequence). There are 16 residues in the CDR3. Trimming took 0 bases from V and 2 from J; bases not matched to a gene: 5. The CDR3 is CASSLSGQGYTYEQYF. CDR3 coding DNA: TGTGCCAGCAGTTTATCAGGACAGGGGTACACCTACGAGCAGTACTTC.

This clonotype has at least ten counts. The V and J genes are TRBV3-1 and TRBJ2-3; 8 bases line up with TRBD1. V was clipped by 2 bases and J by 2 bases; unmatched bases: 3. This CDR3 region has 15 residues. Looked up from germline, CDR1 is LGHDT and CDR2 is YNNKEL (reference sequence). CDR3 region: CASSQQGAVTDTQYF. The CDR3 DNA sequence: TGTGCCAGCAGCCAACAGGGGGCCGTCACAGATACGCAGTATTTT.

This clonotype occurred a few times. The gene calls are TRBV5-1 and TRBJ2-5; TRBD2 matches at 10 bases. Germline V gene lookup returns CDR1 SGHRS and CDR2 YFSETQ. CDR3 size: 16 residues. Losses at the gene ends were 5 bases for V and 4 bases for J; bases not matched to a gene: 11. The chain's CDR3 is CASRPGLALGGETQYF. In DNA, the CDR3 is TGCGCCAGCAGGCCGGGACTAGCGCTTGGAGGAGAGACCCAGTACTTC.

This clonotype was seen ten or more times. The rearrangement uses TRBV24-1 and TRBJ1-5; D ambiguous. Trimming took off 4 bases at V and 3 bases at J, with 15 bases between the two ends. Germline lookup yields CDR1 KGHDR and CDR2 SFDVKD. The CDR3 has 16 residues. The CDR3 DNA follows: TGTGCCACCAGTGACCCGTCCGGGGATCTCAATCAGCCCCAGCATTTT. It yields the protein CATSDPSGDLNQPQHF.

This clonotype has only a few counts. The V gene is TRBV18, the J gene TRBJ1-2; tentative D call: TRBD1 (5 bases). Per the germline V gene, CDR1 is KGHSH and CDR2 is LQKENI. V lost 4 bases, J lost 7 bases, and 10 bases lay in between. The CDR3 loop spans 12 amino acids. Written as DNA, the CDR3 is TGTGCCAGCTCACAGGGGACCCTTGGCTACACCTTC. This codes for CASSQGTLGYTF.

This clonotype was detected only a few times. CDR3 loop: CASSPSVQGEAFF. The CDR3, as DNA: TGTGCCAGCTCACCATCCGTCCAGGGTGAAGCTTTCTTT. The chain links TRBV18 to TRBJ1-1, with D tentatively TRBD1 (5 bases). Per the germline V gene, CDR1 is KGHSH and CDR2 is LQKENI. The CDR3 spans 13 residues. Trimming pared 2 bases from V and 7 bases from J, leaving 11 bases between.

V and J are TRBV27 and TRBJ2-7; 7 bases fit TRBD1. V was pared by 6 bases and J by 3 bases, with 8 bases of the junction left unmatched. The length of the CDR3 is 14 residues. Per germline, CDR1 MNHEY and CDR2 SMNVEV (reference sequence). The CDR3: CASSETGQLYEQYF. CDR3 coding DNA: TGTGCCAGCAGCGAGACGGGACAGCTCTACGAGCAGTACTTC.

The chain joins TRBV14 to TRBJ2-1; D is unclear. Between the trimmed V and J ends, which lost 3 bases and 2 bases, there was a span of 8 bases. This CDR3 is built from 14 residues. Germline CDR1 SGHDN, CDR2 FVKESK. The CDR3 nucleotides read TGTGCCAGCAGCCACCGAGGCGCCTACAATGAGCAGTTCTTC. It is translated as CASSHRGAYNEQFF.

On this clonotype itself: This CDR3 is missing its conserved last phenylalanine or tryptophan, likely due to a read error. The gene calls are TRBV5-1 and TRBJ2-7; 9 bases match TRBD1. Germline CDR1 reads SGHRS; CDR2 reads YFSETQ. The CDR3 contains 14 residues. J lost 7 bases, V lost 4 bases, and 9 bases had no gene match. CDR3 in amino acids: CASSPGTGLREQYL. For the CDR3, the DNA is TGCGCCAGCAGCCCGGGGACAGGGCTCCGAGAGCAGTACCTC.

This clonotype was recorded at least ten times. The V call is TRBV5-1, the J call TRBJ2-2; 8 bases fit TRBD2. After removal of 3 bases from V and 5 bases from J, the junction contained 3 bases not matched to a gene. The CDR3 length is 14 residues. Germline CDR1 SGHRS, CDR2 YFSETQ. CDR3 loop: CASSYGGATGELFF. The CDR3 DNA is TGCGCCAGCAGCTACGGGGGGGCAACCGGGGAGCTGTTTTTT. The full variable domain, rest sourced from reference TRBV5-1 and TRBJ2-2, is KAGVTQTPRYLIKTRGQQVTLSCSPISGHRSVSWYQQTPGQGLQFLFEYFSETQRNKGNFPGRFSGRQFSNSRSEMNVSTLELGDSALYLCASSYGGATGELFFGEGSRLTVL.

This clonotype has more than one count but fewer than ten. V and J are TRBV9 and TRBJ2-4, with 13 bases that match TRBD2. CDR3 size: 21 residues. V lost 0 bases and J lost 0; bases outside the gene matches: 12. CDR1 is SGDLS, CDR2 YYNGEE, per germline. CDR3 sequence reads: CASSVEGSGLAGNLAKNIQYF. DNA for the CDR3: TGTGCCAGCAGCGTAGAGGGGTCGGGACTAGCGGGAAACTTAGCCAAAAACATTCAGTACTTC.

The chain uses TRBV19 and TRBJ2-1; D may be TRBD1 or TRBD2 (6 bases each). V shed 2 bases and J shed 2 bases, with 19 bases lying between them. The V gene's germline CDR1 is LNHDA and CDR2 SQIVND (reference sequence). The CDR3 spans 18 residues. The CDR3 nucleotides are TGTGCCAGTAGTATAAGGGCAGGGGACTTCTTCACCTACAATGAGCAGTTCTTC. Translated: CASSIRAGDFFTYNEQFF.

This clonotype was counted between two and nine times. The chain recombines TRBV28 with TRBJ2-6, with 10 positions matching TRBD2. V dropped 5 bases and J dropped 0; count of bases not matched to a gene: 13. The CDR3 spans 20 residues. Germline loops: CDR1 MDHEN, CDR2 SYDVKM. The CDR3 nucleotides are TGTGCCAGCAGTCCGCCCCTGGGAGCGGGGGGGGACTCTGGGGCCAACGTCCTGACTTTC. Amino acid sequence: CASSPPLGAGGDSGANVLTF.

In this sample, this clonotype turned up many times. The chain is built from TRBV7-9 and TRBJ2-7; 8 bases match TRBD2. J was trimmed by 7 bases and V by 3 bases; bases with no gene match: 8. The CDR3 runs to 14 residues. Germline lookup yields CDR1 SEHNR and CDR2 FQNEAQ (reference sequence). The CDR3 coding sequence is TGTGCCAGCAGCTTGTCAGCGGGAGCTAAAGAGCAGTACTTC. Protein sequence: CASSLSAGAKEQYF.

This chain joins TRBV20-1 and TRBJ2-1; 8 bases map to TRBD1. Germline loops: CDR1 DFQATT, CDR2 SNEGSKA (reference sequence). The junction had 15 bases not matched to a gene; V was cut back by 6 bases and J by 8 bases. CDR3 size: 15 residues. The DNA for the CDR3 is TGCAGTGCGAGGACAGGGTCCCTCGTACGCGATGAGCAGTTCTTC. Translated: CSARTGSLVRDEQFF.

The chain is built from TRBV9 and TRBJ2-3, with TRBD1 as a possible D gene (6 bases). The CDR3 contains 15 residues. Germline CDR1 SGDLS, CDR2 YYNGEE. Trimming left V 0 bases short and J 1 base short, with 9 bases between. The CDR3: CASSVGTARTDTQYF. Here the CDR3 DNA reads TGTGCCAGCAGCGTAGGGACAGCACGCACAGATACGCAGTATTTT.

The CDR3 sequence is CASSLGENSPLHF. Here the CDR3 DNA reads TGCGCCAGCAGCTTGGGAGAAAATTCACCCCTCCACTTT. The chain has TRBV5-1 and TRBJ1-6; D ambiguous. Germline CDR1 SGHRS, CDR2 YFSETQ. The CDR3 covers 13 residues. The V end was cut by 0 bases, the J end by 7 bases, with 5 bases between.

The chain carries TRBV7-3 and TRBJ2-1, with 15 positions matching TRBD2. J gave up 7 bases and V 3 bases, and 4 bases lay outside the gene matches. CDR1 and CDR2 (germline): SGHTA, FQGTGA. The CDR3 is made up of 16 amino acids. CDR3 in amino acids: CASSFGLAGGANEQFF. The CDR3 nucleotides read TGTGCCAGCAGCTTCGGACTAGCGGGGGGGGCGAATGAGCAGTTCTTC.

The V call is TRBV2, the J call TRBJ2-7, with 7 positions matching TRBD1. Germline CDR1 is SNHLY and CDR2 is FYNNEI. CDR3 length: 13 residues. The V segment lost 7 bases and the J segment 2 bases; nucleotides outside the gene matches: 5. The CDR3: CASKTGAPYEQYF. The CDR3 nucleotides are TGTGCCAGCAAAACAGGGGCCCCCTACGAGCAGTACTTC. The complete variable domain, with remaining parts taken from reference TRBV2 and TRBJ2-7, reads EPEVTQTPSHQVTQMGQEVILRCVPISNHLYFYWYRQILGQKVEFLVSFYNNEISEKSEIFDDQFSVERPDGSNFTLKIRSTKLEDSAMYFCASKTGAPYEQYFGPGTRLTVT.